The 14 T cell receptor beta chains below all came from one sample that was sequenced in a study of blood T cell repertoires in COVID-19. Generated by immunoSEQ multiplex PCR, the TCRdb table keeps only in-frame clones and is missing some. Here the sample spans approximately 360,000 clones, roughly 88% being singletons. Sequences were obtained from PBMCs or T cells enriched from blood (not recorded which). These receptors were obtained from a woman in her twenties or thirties with acute COVID-19.

The chain recombines TRBV18 with TRBJ2-1, with D perhaps TRBD1 (5 bases). The germline V gene has CDR1 KGHSH and CDR2 LQKENI. V dropped 4 bases and J dropped 6 bases, with 19 bases sitting between them. This CDR3 is built from 16 residues. Here the CDR3 DNA reads TGTGCCAGCTCACGGGTCAGGGTAGCCCCCGGCAATGAGCAGTTCTTC. Translation gives CASSRVRVAPGNEQFF.

As for this clone: In the same sample, other DNA sequences code for this CDR3. The chain recombines TRBV2 with TRBJ2-1; 11 bases map to TRBD2. CDR1 and CDR2 from the germline V gene are SNHLY and FYNNEI. V was pared by 4 bases and J by 4 bases, with 3 bases of the junction left unmatched. This CDR3 contains 15 residues. DNA for the CDR3: TGTGCCAGCAGTGCGGGGACTAGCGGTTACAATGAGCAGTTCTTC. Translating gives CASSAGTSGYNEQFF.

The chain recombines TRBV9 with TRBJ1-2; a possible D gene is TRBD1 (6 bases). The CDR3 extends over 17 amino acids. Germline assignment: CDR1 SGDLS and CDR2 YYNGEE. V dropped 1 base and J dropped 0 bases, with 16 bases sitting between them. The CDR3, as DNA: TGTGCCAGCAGCGTATGGGACACAACCCCCCCTAACTATGGCTACACCTTC. Amino acids: CASSVWDTTPPNYGYTF.

CDR3 protein: CASSLFPGTGGMNTEAFF. As DNA, the CDR3 is TGTGCCAGCAGCTTGTTCCCCGGGACAGGGGGTATGAACACTGAAGCTTTCTTT. This chain uses TRBV5-4 with TRBJ1-1; 11 nucleotides line up with TRBD1. V trimming: 1 base; J trimming: 0 bases; junction bases outside the gene matches: 8. Germline CDR1 is SGHNT and CDR2 is YYREEE (reference sequence). This CDR3 has 18 residues.

The chain is built from TRBV21-1 and TRBJ1-5; the table assigns TRBD1, which was not confirmed against the DNA. TRBV21-1 is described as a pseudogene. CDR3 length: 15 residues. CDR3 amino acids: CASSKAGTSNQPQHF. CDR3 bases: TGTGCCAGCAGCAAAGCGGGGACAAGCAATCAGCCCCAGCATTTT.

This chain joins TRBV12-3 or TRBV12-4 and TRBJ1-4; no definite D call. There are 11 residues in the CDR3. V shed 4 bases and J shed 11 bases, with 8 bases lying between them. As DNA, the CDR3 is TGTGCCAGCAGTTCGGGATATAAACTGTTTTTT. Its translation: CASSSGYKLFF.

The chain is built from TRBV5-5 and TRBJ2-7; D might be TRBD1 (5 bases). V shed 4 bases and J shed 5 bases, with 16 bases lying between them. CDR3 size: 14 residues. Germline V gene data show CDR1 as SGHKS and CDR2 as YYEKEE (reference sequence). CDR3 residues: CASSRRGIFNEQYF. CDR3 DNA: TGTGCCAGCAGCCGTAGGGGTATTTTCAACGAGCAGTACTTC.

In this sample, this clone turned up once. The chain has TRBV4-1 and TRBJ2-5, with a weak D call TRBD1 (6 bases). With 4 bases removed from V and 5 bases from J, the gap between germline ends came to 17 bases. This CDR3 region has 15 residues. The germline V gene encodes CDR1 MGHRA and CDR2 YSYEKL. Here the CDR3 reads CASSPTPRGAETQYF. Here the CDR3 DNA reads TGCGCCAGCAGCCCTACCCCCAGGGGAGCTGAGACCCAGTACTTC.

The rearrangement joins TRBV19 to TRBJ2-5; no clear D. The V gene's germline CDR1 is LNHDA and CDR2 SQIVND (reference sequence). With 4 bases removed from V and 7 bases from J, the gap between germline ends came to 22 bases. CDR3 length: 16 residues. This CDR3 reads CASSNALEFQMGTQYF. DNA for the CDR3: TGTGCCAGTAGTAACGCTTTGGAGTTCCAGATGGGGACCCAGTACTTC.

The chain uses TRBV29-1 and TRBJ1-1; D unresolved. Between the trimmed V and J ends, which lost 0 bases and 4 bases, there was a span of 12 bases. The germline gives CDR1 SQVTM, CDR2 ANQGSEA. The CDR3 length is 14 residues. The CDR3 DNA reads TGCAGCGTTGAAGATCCTCCGGGGTCCACTGAAGCTTTCTTT. Translated: CSVEDPPGSTEAFF. Full variable domain (rest looked up from reference TRBV29-1 and TRBJ1-1): SAVISQKPSRDICQRGTSLTIQCQVDSQVTMMFWYRQQPGQSLTLIATANQGSEATYESGFVIDKFPISRPNLTFSTLTVSNMSPEDSSIYLCSVEDPPGSTEAFFGQGTRLTVV.

The chain joins TRBV27 to TRBJ1-1; D is uncertain. Looked up from germline, CDR1 is MNHEY and CDR2 is SMNVEV (reference sequence). V was clipped by 3 bases and J by 1 base, with 9 bases between them. CDR3 length equals 14 residues. CDR3 bases: TGTGCCAGCAGTTTCGTCCCGGGGAACACTGAAGCTTTCTTT. This sequence encodes CASSFVPGNTEAFF.

J is TRBJ2-2 and V is TRBV5-1; 7 bases match TRBD2. Germline V gives CDR1 SGHRS, CDR2 YFSETQ. J was trimmed by 4 bases and V by 0 bases; bases with no gene match: 3. The CDR3 is 15 amino acids. CDR3 protein: CASSLAPSGTGELFF. In DNA form, the CDR3 reads TGCGCCAGCAGCTTGGCCCCTAGCGGCACCGGGGAGCTGTTTTTT.

In its sample, this clone was seen once. The V gene is TRBV19, the J gene TRBJ1-1; no clear D. With 0 bases removed from V and 1 base from J, the gap between germline ends came to 12 bases. CDR1 is LNHDA and CDR2 is SQIVND in the germline V gene (reference sequence). This CDR3 spans 16 amino acids. The CDR3 here is CASSIDHRGANTEAFF. The CDR3 bases are TGTGCCAGTAGTATAGATCACCGGGGAGCGAACACTGAAGCTTTCTTT.

This clone has only one observation. The rearrangement uses TRBV18 and TRBJ2-1; TRBD1 aligns across 8 bases. Germline CDR1 is KGHSH and CDR2 is LQKENI. The CDR3 loop spans 13 amino acids. V lost 5 bases to trimming and J lost 8 bases; unmatched junction nucleotides: 5. The CDR3 is CASSKTGEDEQFF. The CDR3 DNA reads TGTGCCAGCTCAAAGACAGGGGAAGATGAGCAGTTCTTC.